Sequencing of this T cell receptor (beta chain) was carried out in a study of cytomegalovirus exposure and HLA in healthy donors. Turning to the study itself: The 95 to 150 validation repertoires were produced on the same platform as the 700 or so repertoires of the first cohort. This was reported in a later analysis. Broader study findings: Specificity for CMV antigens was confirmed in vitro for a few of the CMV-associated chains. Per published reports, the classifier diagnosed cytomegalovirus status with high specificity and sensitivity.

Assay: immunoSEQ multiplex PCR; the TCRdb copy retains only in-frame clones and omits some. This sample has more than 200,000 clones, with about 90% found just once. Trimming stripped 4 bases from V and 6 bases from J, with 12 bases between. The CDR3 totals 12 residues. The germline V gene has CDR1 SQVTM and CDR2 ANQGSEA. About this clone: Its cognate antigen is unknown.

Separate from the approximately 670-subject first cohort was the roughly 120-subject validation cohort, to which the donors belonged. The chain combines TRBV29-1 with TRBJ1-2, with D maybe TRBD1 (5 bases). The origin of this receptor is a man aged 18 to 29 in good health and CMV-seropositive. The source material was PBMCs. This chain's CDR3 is CSVGEGYNGYTF. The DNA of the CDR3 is TGCAGCGTTGGGGAGGGGTACAATGGCTACACCTTC.